What follows is one T cell receptor beta chain and its context. The data were obtained in a study of T cells in localized non-small cell lung cancer. Some clones are missing from TCRdb's copy, which holds only in-frame ones; the method was immunoSEQ multiplex PCR. This repertoire shows tens of thousands of clones, 86% found once; its top ten account for around 5.6%. This specimen consisted of peripheral blood mononuclear cells, obtained before any cancer treatment. The clonotype comes from a male donor older than 55 with stage II lung adenocarcinoma.

CDR3 DNA: TGTGCCAGCAGCCAAATAATGGACAGCTACACTGAAGCTTTCTTT. It translates to CASSQIMDSYTEAFF. The rearrangement uses TRBV4-2 and TRBJ1-1; D perhaps matches TRBD1 (6 bases). The germline V gene has CDR1 LGHNA and CDR2 YNFKEQ. CDR3 length: 15 residues. V lost 2 bases to trimming and J lost 3 bases, with 13 bases between them.